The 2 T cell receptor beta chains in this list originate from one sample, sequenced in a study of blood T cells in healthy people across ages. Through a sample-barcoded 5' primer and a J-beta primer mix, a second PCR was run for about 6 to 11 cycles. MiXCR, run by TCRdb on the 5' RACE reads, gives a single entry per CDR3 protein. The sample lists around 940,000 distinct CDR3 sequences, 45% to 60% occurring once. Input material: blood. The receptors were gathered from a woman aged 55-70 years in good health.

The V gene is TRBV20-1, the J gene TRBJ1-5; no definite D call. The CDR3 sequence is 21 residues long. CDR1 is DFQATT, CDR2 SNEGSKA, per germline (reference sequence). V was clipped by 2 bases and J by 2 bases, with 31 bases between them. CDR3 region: CSARSLSEVYGVRPGNQPQHF. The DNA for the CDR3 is TGCAGTGCTAGATCCCTGTCGGAGGTTTACGGGGTGAGACCCGGCAATCAGCCCCAGCATTTT.

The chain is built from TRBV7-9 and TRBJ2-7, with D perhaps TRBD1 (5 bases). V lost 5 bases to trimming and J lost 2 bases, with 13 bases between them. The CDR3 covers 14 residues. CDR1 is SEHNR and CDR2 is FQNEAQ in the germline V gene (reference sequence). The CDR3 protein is CASSTTHRTYEQYF. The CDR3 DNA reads TGTGCCAGCAGCACAACTCACAGGACCTACGAGCAGTACTTC.